This T cell receptor beta chain was profiled in a study of T cells in Graves' hyperthyroidism and ophthalmopathy (dated by TCRdb to between 2018 and 2021). About the investigation overall: Peripheral blood samples were taken at the time of initial diagnosis, prior to any treatment. To identify TCR V-J signatures that set the groups apart, the researchers used a discovery cohort of 90 to 100 patients, made up of about 44 with Graves' ophthalmopathy and about 55 with stable Graves' hyperthyroidism. Prospective prediction of ophthalmopathy was tested in an independent validation cohort of 18 to 20 hyperthyroidism patients and around 16 patients who later progressed to ophthalmopathy. The 100 discovery patients were randomly divided into training and test sets at a 7:3 ratio. The study also compared thyroid tissue and blood T-cell repertoires from 6 or 7 Graves' hyperthyroidism patients. After blood sampling, hyperthyroidism patients were treated with methimazole at a starting dose of 30 mg daily, and ophthalmopathy patients were treated with high-dose intravenous methylprednisolone. TCR Vbeta CDR3 sequencing of approximately 140 peripheral blood samples (43 ophthalmopathy, around 80 hyperthyroidism and approximately 17 progressor patients) is reported in the paper.

The TCR beta CDR3 regions were amplified from RNA transcripts. The first round of RT-PCR for the TCR CDR3 was performed with the HTBI primer set and the Qiagen OneStep RT-PCR kit. A second multiplex PCR round built the libraries, followed by size selection and purification. Paired-end sequencing of the libraries was performed with 100 bp reads on an Illumina HiSeq2000. On the study's bioinformatics: Raw data were processed with SOAPnuke, discarding reads with adapters, uncalled bases, mean Phred below 15, or no exact constant-primer or identifier match. High-quality paired reads were merged with COPE v1.2.5, and unique nucleotide sequences were defined as clonotypes. MiTCR v1.1 was used to align clonotypes to the IMGT TRBV, TRBD and TRBJ reference segments. The analysis included only V-J combinations with a frequency above 0.0001, which together covered around 99% of the repertoires. The TCS score was defined as F50 (clonal expansion) divided by E x V (chaos), with BLOSUM62-based TCRdist calculated between CDR3 peptides within each V-J. Welch's t-statistics and random forest reduced approximately 520 V-J features to 13, which were used in a naive Bayes classifier (R e1071). The public reads were reprocessed in TCRdb via fastp at Q25 and MiXCR, keeping in-frame beta chains. Each record represents a unique CDR3 protein, reported with the most common genes and DNA among its rows. None of the V and J calls come from the authors' own analysis; TCRdb made them. The sample table contains approximately 350,000 distinct CDR3 sequences; only one count was recorded for 13% to 15% of them. 15% to 20% of the sample belongs to the ten largest clones.

Points on this clonotype: The clone's antigen remains unknown. No clone much larger than this one lies a single base away; base qualities are absent.

Moderately to severely active disease, a Clinical Activity Score of at least 3, a NOSPECS grade of at least 4, and a duration under 3 months were present in ophthalmopathy patients. Exclusion was applied to patients with uncontrolled infections, other autoimmune diseases, pregnancy or lactation. Diagnoses were established on the basis of clinical symptoms, serum thyroxine and TRAb, thyroid ultrasound, and orbital computed tomography. PBMCs were isolated from roughly 10 ml of fresh peripheral blood by Ficoll-Paque density gradient centrifugation. Total RNA was extracted using Trizol reagent, and RNA quality was assessed on an Agilent 2100 Bioanalyzer. The CDR3 covers 16 residues, taking in both the cysteine and the phenylalanine. Here the CDR3 DNA is all that survives: 48 bases in frame from base 1. The germline V gene provides CDR1 LGHNA and CDR2 YNFKEQ. Ends trimmed: V by 2 bases, J by 1 base; bases unmatched to a gene: 5.

What the work shows at the level of the full study, not this receptor alone: A 13 V-J signature model separated ophthalmopathy from stable hyperthyroidism, with 87.88% sensitivity and roughly 84% specificity in cross-validation and 80%/75% in testing. In validation, progression to ophthalmopathy was predicted by the model with roughly 71% sensitivity and approximately 78% specificity, a median of approximately 6.5 months before onset. Sample size was not statistically predetermined, and investigators were not blinded to group allocation. Most expanded thyroid clonotypes (frequency above 0.001) were also detected in blood, a finding suggesting that blood repertoires may reflect thyroid immune responses.

Sequencing was performed on blood. The receptor's source is a woman in her fifties or sixties with Graves' ophthalmopathy. The sequence is built from TRBV4-2 and TRBJ2-3, and 8 bases in between align with TRBD2. The sequenced DNA: TGTGCCAGCAGCCAAAATCCGACTAGCGGCACAGATACGCAGTATTTT. Its translation is CASSQNPTSGTDTQYF.